This is a list of T cell receptor beta chains from one sample in a study of radiotherapy plus CTLA-4 blockade in lung cancer. The table came from immunoSEQ multiplex PCR; TCRdb's copy has only in-frame clones and leaves some out. The sample gives 75,000 to 95,000 clones, roughly 78% of which show up once; over 12% is in the top ten. The sample consisted of peripheral blood, taken from a patient treated with radiotherapy plus ipilimumab. These TCRs come from a human donor with non-small cell lung cancer that progressed on radiotherapy plus ipilimumab. The CDR3 runs from the conserved cysteine through the conserved F or W.

v_call | cdr3_aa
TRBV14 | CASSSLGGNYNEQFF
TRBV4-1 | CASSQDSPGTGGSYNEQFF
TRBV2 | CASSEGGTSYGYTF
TRBV6-5 | CASSYFTGQETQYF
TRBV27 | CASSLRRGGLDTQYF
TRBV30 | CAWSVQENTEAFF
TRBV7-2 | CASSKLVSTGELFF
TRBV19 | CASSIGGTVTDTQYF
TRBV29-1 | CSVRWAGGLNTEAFF
TRBV27 | CASRTGTAGSPLHF
TRBV6-1 | CASSAQGSGYTF
TRBV4-1 | CASSQHHRGGNTEAFF
TRBV6-6 | CASGQAEGTEAFF
TRBV11-2 | CASSLSNVNYNEQFF
TRBV7-8 | CASSPLGHPSSYEQYF
TRBV16 | CATMGQPNTEAFF
TRBV7-9 | CASSLFSGQANYGYTF
TRBV6-6 | CASSYGGDGAGELFF
TRBV28 | CASGRDREIGETQYF
TRBV9 | CASSVATGNEKLFF
TRBV28 | CASSFRPSGYNEQFF
TRBV5-6 | CASSYGGQNTEAFF